What follows describes a single T cell receptor (beta chain). Its target antigen remains unknown. Qualities for individual bases were not recorded, and no much larger clone is one base off. These data come from a study of T cell responses to AZD1222 COVID-19 vaccine (dated by TCRdb to the early 2020s). At the level of the whole study: AZD1222 recipients given second doses at about 4 weeks or at about 12 weeks were pooled, since spike-specific TCR depth and breadth were not found to differ between the two schedules. Enrollment into the trials was organized by age into subgroups of 18-55, 56-69 and 70-plus years, and those subgroups contained about 160, 30 and 59 TCR-sequenced participants, respectively. A total of 240 or so trial participants underwent TCR sequencing, of whom roughly 210 had received two doses of AZD1222 and roughly 26 had received two doses of the MenACWY control vaccine.

The intended sense of this specimen's time point label: baseline before first vaccination. Vaccinee samples came from UK trials COV001 and COV002, including a single-blind randomized controlled phase 2/3 trial of AZD1222 (ChAdOx1 nCoV-19) in healthy adults. For TCRbeta chain sequencing, PBMC samples were collected from trial participants at day 0 and at day 28 after the second dose. The CDR3 regions of human TCRbeta chains were analyzed by immunosequencing. The source study handled its data this way. TCRs in the repertoires were matched against a reference library of SARS-CoV-2-specific TCRs that had been generated with the MIRA antigen-specificity platform. Breadth was defined as the fraction of unique TCRs that were SARS-CoV-2-associated, and depth was defined as the fraction of total T cells that were SARS-CoV-2-associated. Using the MIRA data, each spike-specific TCR was mapped to the spike region that the TCR reacts to and placed in a CD4 or CD8 class. Log10-transformed breadth and depth values were compared by one-way ANOVA with Sidak's multiple comparisons tests. TCRdb took over this immuneACCESS table, retaining in-frame rearrangements with V and J assigned. Such tables are incomplete; in checked studies, under half of the missing clones stem from an unresolved V gene, and the remainder is unexplained. V and J calls and clone size are given by that table; D and trimming were obtained from the DNA. Here the sample has about 130,000 clones; approximately 90% occur a single time. Jointly, the top ten make up over 1.5% of the sample.

Broader findings and caveats from the paper: Most participants were white British and females outnumbered males, and the authors suggested that clonal diversity may have been underestimated. The vaccine-associated CD4 TCRs covered the entire spike protein, and the dominant responses fell in regions 160-218 and 743-854. A significant rise in spike-specific TCR breadth and depth was observed after two AZD1222 doses relative to day 0 and relative to MenACWY recipients. No day 14 peak-response samples were available, so repertoires were characterized only after the peak T cell response. Conclusions about previously exposed vaccinees were limited because only 5 or 6 AZD1222 recipients were SARS-CoV-2 seropositive at baseline. The 56-69-year group was small, and its depth increase did not reach significance, likely because of low power. Reportedly, almost half of the unique spike-specific TCRs recognized epitopes lying outside the regions that are mutated in the B.1.351 and B.1.1.7 variants.

The germline V gene specifies SNHLY as CDR1 and FYNNEI as CDR2. The CDR3 sequence holds 15 residues, the cysteine and phenylalanine included. Only the CDR3 part of the read is kept: 45 bases, read in frame from the first base. V gives up 6 bases and J gives up 2 bases, and the segment between their germline ends measures 16 bases. Sequencing was performed on peripheral blood, taken on day 0 of AZD1222 vaccination. The TCR comes from an adult in good health. The rearranged chain carries TRBV2 and TRBJ1-1; TRBD1 is perhaps the D gene, given 6 matching bases. The encoded CDR3 is CASSGFGTQNTEAFF. The nucleotide sequence is TGTGCCAGCAGCGGCTTCGGGACACAAAACACTGAAGCTTTCTTT.